These T cell receptor beta chains were read from a single sample in a study of identical twins. TCRdb itself ran the 5' RACE reads through MiXCR, one entry per CDR3 protein. The sample has approximately 670,000 distinct CDR3 sequences; approximately 6.1% are singletons. Sequenced input: naive T cells sorted from blood. These TCRs come from a young man in good health. Each CDR3 is given with its conserved first and last residue. The order of the fields is J gene, CDR3 length, V gene, clone size, D gene, CDR3 protein, CDR3 DNA. D genes are given only for firm matches. Not all rows give a size; the values are once, few, many and, for expanded clones, a class.

j_call: TRBJ2-3; cdr3_length: 14; v_call: TRBV20-1; clone_size: few; d_call: NA; cdr3_aa: CSATSPTSTDTQYF; cdr3_nt: TGCAGTGCTACCAGCCCTACTAGCACAGATACGCAGTATTTT
j_call: TRBJ2-1; cdr3_length: 13; v_call: TRBV12-3/TRBV12-4; clone_size: many; d_call: NA; cdr3_aa: CASSLKVLGEQFF; cdr3_nt: TGTGCCAGCAGTTTAAAGGTTCTGGGTGAGCAGTTCTTC
j_call: TRBJ1-1; cdr3_length: 16; v_call: TRBV6-2/TRBV6-3; clone_size: few; d_call: NA; cdr3_aa: CASSYSRGIGDTEAFF; cdr3_nt: TGTGCCAGCAGTTACTCGAGGGGCATAGGGGACACTGAAGCTTTCTTT
j_call: TRBJ1-2; cdr3_length: 14; v_call: TRBV20-1; clone_size: many; d_call: TRBD1; cdr3_aa: CSATTETGQADYTF; cdr3_nt: TGCAGTGCTACTACTGAGACCGGACAGGCCGACTACACCTTC
j_call: TRBJ2-5; cdr3_length: 12; v_call: TRBV5-1; clone_size: many; d_call: NA; cdr3_aa: CASSLGQETQYF; cdr3_nt: TGCGCCAGCAGCTTGGGACAAGAGACCCAGTACTTC
j_call: TRBJ2-5; cdr3_length: 15; v_call: TRBV5-1; clone_size: few; d_call: NA; cdr3_aa: CASSLDGTPQETQYF; cdr3_nt: TGCGCCAGCAGCTTGGACGGGACACCCCAAGAGACCCAGTACTTC
j_call: TRBJ1-5; cdr3_length: 16; v_call: TRBV18; clone_size: NA; d_call: NA; cdr3_aa: CASSPGAETRNQPQHF; cdr3_nt: TGTGCCAGCTCACCTGGGGCCGAAACCCGCAATCAGCCCCAGCATTTT
j_call: TRBJ2-1; cdr3_length: 14; v_call: TRBV11-2; clone_size: many; d_call: NA; cdr3_aa: CASSLVVFAREQFF; cdr3_nt: TGTGCCAGCAGCTTAGTGGTTTTCGCGAGGGAGCAGTTCTTC
j_call: TRBJ1-1; cdr3_length: 13; v_call: TRBV10-3; clone_size: NA; d_call: NA; cdr3_aa: CAISQNRAAEAFF; cdr3_nt: TGTGCCATCAGCCAAAACAGGGCCGCTGAAGCTTTCTTT
j_call: TRBJ2-1; cdr3_length: 17; v_call: TRBV5-1; clone_size: NA; d_call: TRBD2; cdr3_aa: CASSLVGTSGSYNEQFF; cdr3_nt: TGCGCCAGCAGCTTGGTTGGGACTAGCGGGAGCTACAATGAGCAGTTCTTC
j_call: TRBJ2-3; cdr3_length: 13; v_call: TRBV10-3; clone_size: many; d_call: NA; cdr3_aa: CAISETSTDTQYF; cdr3_nt: TGTGCCATCAGTGAGACTAGCACAGATACGCAGTATTTT
j_call: TRBJ2-3; cdr3_length: 14; v_call: TRBV10-3; clone_size: many; d_call: NA; cdr3_aa: CAISPRSSTDTQYF; cdr3_nt: TGTGCCATCAGTCCCCGCTCTAGCACAGATACGCAGTATTTT
j_call: TRBJ2-1; cdr3_length: 17; v_call: TRBV6-5; clone_size: many; d_call: TRBD2; cdr3_aa: CASSYLTSGRVYNEQFF; cdr3_nt: TGTGCCAGCAGTTACTTGACTAGCGGGAGAGTTTACAATGAGCAGTTCTTC
j_call: TRBJ2-1; cdr3_length: 14; v_call: TRBV20-1; clone_size: many; d_call: TRBD2; cdr3_aa: CSALGGLAGNEQFF; cdr3_nt: TGCAGTGCCTTAGGAGGACTAGCGGGAAATGAGCAGTTCTTC
j_call: TRBJ2-4; cdr3_length: 16; v_call: TRBV7-9; clone_size: NA; d_call: NA; cdr3_aa: CASSSVELLAKNIQYF; cdr3_nt: TGTGCCAGCAGCTCAGTTGAGCTACTAGCCAAAAACATTCAGTACTTC
j_call: TRBJ2-2; cdr3_length: 17; v_call: TRBV20-1; clone_size: many; d_call: TRBD2; cdr3_aa: CSARPLAGGPVTGELFF; cdr3_nt: TGCAGTGCTAGACCTTTAGCGGGAGGGCCGGTCACCGGGGAGCTGTTTTTT
j_call: TRBJ2-5; cdr3_length: 13; v_call: TRBV7-9; clone_size: NA; d_call: NA; cdr3_aa: CASAVNPQETQYF; cdr3_nt: TGTGCCAGCGCAGTAAATCCACAAGAGACCCAGTACTTC
j_call: TRBJ2-7; cdr3_length: 15; v_call: TRBV14; clone_size: many; d_call: NA; cdr3_aa: CASSQQLGTTYEQYF; cdr3_nt: TGTGCCAGCAGCCAACAGCTGGGGACAACCTACGAGCAGTACTTC
j_call: TRBJ2-3; cdr3_length: 12; v_call: TRBV14; clone_size: NA; d_call: NA; cdr3_aa: CASSQDSRAQYF; cdr3_nt: TGTGCCAGCAGCCAGGACAGTCGAGCACAGTATTTT
j_call: TRBJ1-5; cdr3_length: 16; v_call: TRBV6-2/TRBV6-3; clone_size: many; d_call: TRBD1; cdr3_aa: CASIGQKQGKDQPQHF; cdr3_nt: TGTGCCAGCATTGGGCAAAAACAGGGGAAGGATCAGCCCCAGCATTTT
j_call: TRBJ2-5; cdr3_length: 14; v_call: TRBV20-1; clone_size: NA; d_call: TRBD1; cdr3_aa: CSASAGTAQETQYF; cdr3_nt: TGCAGTGCTAGTGCCGGGACAGCTCAAGAGACCCAGTACTTC
j_call: TRBJ2-7; cdr3_length: 13; v_call: TRBV7-2; clone_size: many; d_call: NA; cdr3_aa: CASSRDFSYEQYF; cdr3_nt: TGTGCCAGCAGCCGGGACTTCTCCTACGAGCAGTACTTC
j_call: TRBJ1-5; cdr3_length: 16; v_call: TRBV6-2/TRBV6-3; clone_size: many; d_call: NA; cdr3_aa: CASSYRQVYSNQPQHF; cdr3_nt: TGTGCCAGCAGTTATCGACAGGTTTATAGCAATCAGCCCCAGCATTTT
j_call: TRBJ2-5; cdr3_length: 16; v_call: TRBV27; clone_size: NA; d_call: NA; cdr3_aa: CASSLSAGPAKETQYF; cdr3_nt: TGTGCCAGCAGTTTATCAGCGGGCCCTGCGAAAGAGACCCAGTACTTC
j_call: TRBJ2-3; cdr3_length: 16; v_call: TRBV4-2; clone_size: few; d_call: TRBD1; cdr3_aa: CASSQDPGQGPLTQYF; cdr3_nt: TGTGCCAGCAGCCAGGACCCTGGACAGGGGCCGCTTACGCAGTATTTT
j_call: TRBJ2-5; cdr3_length: 14; v_call: TRBV5-1; clone_size: many; d_call: TRBD1; cdr3_aa: CASSKDRAGETQYF; cdr3_nt: TGCGCCAGCAGCAAGGACAGGGCTGGAGAGACCCAGTACTTC
j_call: TRBJ2-1; cdr3_length: 13; v_call: TRBV7-9; clone_size: many; d_call: TRBD1; cdr3_aa: CASSGQGRTEQFF; cdr3_nt: TGTGCCAGCAGCGGACAGGGTAGGACTGAGCAGTTCTTC
j_call: TRBJ2-3; cdr3_length: 14; v_call: TRBV7-8; clone_size: few; d_call: TRBD2; cdr3_aa: CASSPKTGGDTQYF; cdr3_nt: TGTGCCAGCAGCCCCAAAACGGGGGGAGATACGCAGTATTTT
j_call: TRBJ2-5; cdr3_length: 15; v_call: TRBV9; clone_size: few; d_call: NA; cdr3_aa: CASSATGMVQETQYF; cdr3_nt: TGTGCCAGCAGCGCCACGGGAATGGTACAAGAGACCCAGTACTTC
j_call: TRBJ2-3; cdr3_length: 12; v_call: TRBV29-1; clone_size: many; d_call: NA; cdr3_aa: CTAREGTDTQYF; cdr3_nt: TGCACCGCAAGAGAGGGCACAGATACGCAGTATTTT
j_call: TRBJ2-4; cdr3_length: 17; v_call: TRBV27; clone_size: few; d_call: NA; cdr3_aa: CASSLGGTQSLRDIQYF; cdr3_nt: TGTGCCAGCAGTTTAGGAGGCACACAGTCCCTCAGAGACATTCAGTACTTC
j_call: TRBJ2-4; cdr3_length: 13; v_call: TRBV15; clone_size: few; d_call: NA; cdr3_aa: CATSRGGGDIQYF; cdr3_nt: TGTGCCACCAGCAGAGGAGGGGGAGACATTCAGTACTTC
j_call: TRBJ2-7; cdr3_length: 14; v_call: TRBV27; clone_size: NA; d_call: TRBD1; cdr3_aa: CASSSMDRGYEQYF; cdr3_nt: TGTGCCAGCAGTTCAATGGACAGGGGTTACGAGCAGTACTTC
j_call: TRBJ2-2; cdr3_length: 16; v_call: TRBV27; clone_size: many; d_call: TRBD1; cdr3_aa: CASSRGQGRYTGELFF; cdr3_nt: TGTGCCAGCAGTCGCGGACAGGGGCGCTACACCGGGGAGCTGTTTTTT
j_call: TRBJ2-7; cdr3_length: 15; v_call: TRBV2; clone_size: few; d_call: NA; cdr3_aa: CASSEAWRPTYEQYF; cdr3_nt: TGTGCCAGCAGTGAAGCGTGGCGCCCTACCTACGAGCAGTACTTC
j_call: TRBJ2-1; cdr3_length: 13; v_call: TRBV6-2/TRBV6-3; clone_size: NA; d_call: TRBD2; cdr3_aa: CASSYKRRGAQFF; cdr3_nt: TGTGCCAGCAGTTATAAGCGGCGGGGGGCGCAGTTCTTC
j_call: TRBJ1-4; cdr3_length: 14; v_call: TRBV7-2; clone_size: NA; d_call: NA; cdr3_aa: CASSLVEGSEKLFF; cdr3_nt: TGTGCCAGCAGCTTAGTGGAGGGCAGTGAAAAACTGTTTTTT
j_call: TRBJ2-3; cdr3_length: 17; v_call: TRBV20-1; clone_size: many; d_call: TRBD2; cdr3_aa: CSARDGRETYSTDTQYF; cdr3_nt: TGCAGTGCTAGGGACGGGCGGGAGACCTATAGCACAGATACGCAGTATTTT
j_call: TRBJ2-2; cdr3_length: 18; v_call: TRBV18; clone_size: few; d_call: NA; cdr3_aa: CASSPSRLDPPNTGELFF; cdr3_nt: TGTGCCAGCTCACCATCGCGACTAGATCCCCCCAACACCGGGGAGCTGTTTTTT
j_call: TRBJ2-5; cdr3_length: 11; v_call: TRBV28; clone_size: few; d_call: NA; cdr3_aa: CASKIESTQYF; cdr3_nt: TGTGCCAGTAAAATAGAGAGTACCCAGTACTTC
j_call: TRBJ1-3; cdr3_length: 18; v_call: TRBV24-1; clone_size: few; d_call: NA; cdr3_aa: CATSLPKAPRDSGNTIYF; cdr3_nt: TGTGCCACCAGTCTCCCCAAAGCCCCCAGGGACTCTGGAAACACCATATATTTT
j_call: TRBJ2-3; cdr3_length: 11; v_call: TRBV6-2/TRBV6-3; clone_size: NA; d_call: NA; cdr3_aa: CARSRTDTQYF; cdr3_nt: TGTGCCAGGAGCAGGACAGATACGCAGTATTTT
j_call: TRBJ1-1; cdr3_length: 13; v_call: TRBV6-2/TRBV6-3; clone_size: many; d_call: NA; cdr3_aa: CASTKTPSRGPDW; cdr3_nt: TGTGCCAGCACCAAAACCCCTTCGCGGGGGCCAGACTGG
j_call: TRBJ2-7; cdr3_length: 18; v_call: TRBV12-3/TRBV12-4; clone_size: NA; d_call: TRBD2; cdr3_aa: CASSLGLAGDTWLYEQYF; cdr3_nt: TGTGCCAGCAGTTTGGGACTAGCGGGAGACACATGGTTGTACGAGCAGTACTTC
j_call: TRBJ2-1; cdr3_length: 13; v_call: TRBV30; clone_size: NA; d_call: NA; cdr3_aa: CASKGKNREEQFF; cdr3_nt: TGTGCCTCCAAGGGCAAAAACCGGGAAGAGCAGTTCTTC
j_call: TRBJ2-7; cdr3_length: 13; v_call: TRBV10-3; clone_size: NA; d_call: TRBD1; cdr3_aa: CATGQGHSYEQYF; cdr3_nt: TGTGCCACGGGACAGGGGCACTCCTACGAGCAGTACTTC